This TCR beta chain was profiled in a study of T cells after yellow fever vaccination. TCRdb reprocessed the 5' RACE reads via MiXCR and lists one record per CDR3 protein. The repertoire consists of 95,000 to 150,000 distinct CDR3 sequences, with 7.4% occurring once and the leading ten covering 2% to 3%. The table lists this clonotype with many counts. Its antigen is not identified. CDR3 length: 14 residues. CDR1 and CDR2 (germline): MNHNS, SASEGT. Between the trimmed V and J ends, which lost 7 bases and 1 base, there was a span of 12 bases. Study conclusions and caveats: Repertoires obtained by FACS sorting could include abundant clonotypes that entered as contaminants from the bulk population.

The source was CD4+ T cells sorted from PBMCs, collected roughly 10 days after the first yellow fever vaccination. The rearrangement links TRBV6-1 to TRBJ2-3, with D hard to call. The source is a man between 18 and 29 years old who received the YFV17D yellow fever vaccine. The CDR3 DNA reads TGTGCCAGCAAGCCACCTGGGGGCACAGATACGCAGTATTTT. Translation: CASKPPGGTDTQYF.